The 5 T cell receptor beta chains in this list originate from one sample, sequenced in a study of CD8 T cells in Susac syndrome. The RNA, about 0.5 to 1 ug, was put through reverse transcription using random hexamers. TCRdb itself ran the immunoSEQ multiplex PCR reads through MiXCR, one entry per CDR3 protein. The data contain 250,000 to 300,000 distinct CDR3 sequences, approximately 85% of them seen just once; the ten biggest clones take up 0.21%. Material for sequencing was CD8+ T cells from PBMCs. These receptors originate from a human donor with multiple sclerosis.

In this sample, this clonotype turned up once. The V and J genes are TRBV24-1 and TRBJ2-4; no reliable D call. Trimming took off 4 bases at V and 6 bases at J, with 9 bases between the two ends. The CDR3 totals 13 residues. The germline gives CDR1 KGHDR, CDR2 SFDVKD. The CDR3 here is CATSEGLGNIQYF. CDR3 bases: TGTGCCACCAGTGAAGGCTTGGGAAACATTCAGTACTTC.

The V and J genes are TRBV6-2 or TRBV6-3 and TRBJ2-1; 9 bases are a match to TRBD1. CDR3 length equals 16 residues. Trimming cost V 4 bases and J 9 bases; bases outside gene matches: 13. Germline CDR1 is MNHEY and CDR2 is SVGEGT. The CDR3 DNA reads TGTGCCAGCAGTTGGGCCCCGGGACAGGGCTTGATTGAGCAGTTCTTC. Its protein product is CASSWAPGQGLIEQFF.

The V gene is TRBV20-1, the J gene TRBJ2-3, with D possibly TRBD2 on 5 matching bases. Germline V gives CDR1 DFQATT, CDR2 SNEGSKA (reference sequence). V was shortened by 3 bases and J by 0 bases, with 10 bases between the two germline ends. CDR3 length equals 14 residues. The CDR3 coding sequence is TGCAGTGCTAGTAGGAGGCAGAGCACAGATACGCAGTATTTT. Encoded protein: CSASRRQSTDTQYF.

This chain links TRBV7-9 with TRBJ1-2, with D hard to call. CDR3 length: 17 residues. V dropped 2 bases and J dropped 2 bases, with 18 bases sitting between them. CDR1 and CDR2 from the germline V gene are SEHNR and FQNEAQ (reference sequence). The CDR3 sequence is CASSLSDILWINYGYTF. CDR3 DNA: TGTGCCAGCAGCTTATCTGACATCCTTTGGATAAACTATGGCTACACCTTC.

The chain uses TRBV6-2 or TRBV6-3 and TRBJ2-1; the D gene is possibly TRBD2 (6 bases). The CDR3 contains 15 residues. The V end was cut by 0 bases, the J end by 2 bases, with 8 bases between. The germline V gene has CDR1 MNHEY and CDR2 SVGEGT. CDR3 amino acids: CASSYSGGPYNEQFF. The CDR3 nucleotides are TGTGCCAGCAGTTACTCGGGGGGTCCCTACAATGAGCAGTTCTTC.